One sample yielded the 4 T cell receptor beta chains listed below, sequenced in a study of T cells after yellow fever vaccination. A single record per CDR3 protein comes from TCRdb applying MiXCR to the 5' RACE reads. The top ten clones hold approximately 16% of a sample with approximately 510,000 distinct CDR3 sequences, about a fifth of them seen once. The source material was PBMCs, sampled roughly 20 days after the first yellow fever vaccination. The receptors stem from a man between 18 and 29 years old who received the YFV17D yellow fever vaccine.

V gene TRBV5-1 combines with J gene TRBJ2-5; 8 positions agree with TRBD2. The germline V gene has CDR1 SGHRS and CDR2 YFSETQ. The CDR3 loop spans 14 amino acids. With V trimmed by 3 bases and J by 1 base, 2 bases remained unmatched. DNA for the CDR3: TGCGCCAGCAGCTCGGGGGGGGCCCAAGAGACCCAGTACTTC. It encodes CASSSGGAQETQYF. Looking up the rest from reference TRBV5-1 and TRBJ2-5 gives the full variable domain: KAGVTQTPRYLIKTRGQQVTLSCSPISGHRSVSWYQQTPGQGLQFLFEYFSETQRNKGNFPGRFSGRQFSNSRSEMNVSTLELGDSALYLCASSSGGAQETQYFGPGTRLLVL.

V usage is TRBV29-1 and J usage is TRBJ1-1, with 9 bases matching TRBD1. V gave up 4 bases and J gave up 0 bases; unmatched junction bases: 9. This CDR3 has 16 amino acids. Germline V gene sequence: CDR1 SQVTM, CDR2 ANQGSEA. CDR3 residues: CSVVGTGRTLNTEAFF. The CDR3 DNA reads TGCAGCGTTGTCGGGACAGGGAGGACCCTGAACACTGAAGCTTTCTTT.

The chain carries TRBV2 and TRBJ2-5; D tentatively fits TRBD1 or TRBD2 (5 bases each). Germline CDR1 reads SNHLY; CDR2 reads FYNNEI. The CDR3 length is 12 residues. V lost 7 bases and J lost 9, with 15 bases in between. The DNA for the CDR3 is TGTGCCAGCAATCAGGGACCCTTGCCCCAGTACTTC. Its protein is CASNQGPLPQYF.

This clonotype has only a few counts. The rearrangement joins TRBV7-2 to TRBJ2-7; 8 bases are a match to TRBD2. V lost 2 bases, J lost 1 base, and 4 bases stayed unmatched. The CDR3 contains 15 residues. Germline values: CDR1 SGHTA, CDR2 FQGNSA. The CDR3: CASSLRASGSYEQYF. The DNA of the CDR3 is TGTGCCAGCAGCTTAAGGGCTAGCGGGTCCTACGAGCAGTACTTC.